The source of this TCR beta chain is a study of post-analysis software for immune sequencing data. In the case of this clonotype: Its specificity is not known.

Each TCR beta cDNA library carried unique molecular identifiers. In TCRdb, the PCR reads were re-called with MiXCR into one record per CDR3 protein. The sample has around 770,000 distinct CDR3 sequences; roughly 50% are singletons. Study results and limitations: Included in a set of about five TRBV segments more frequent in patients than controls were TRBV5-6, TRBV5-1 and TRBV20-1.

This CDR3 contains 13 residues. Trimming pared 2 bases from V and 4 bases from J, leaving 6 bases between. Germline CDR1 KGHSH, CDR2 LQKENI. The chain couples TRBV18 to TRBJ2-4, with D perhaps TRBD2 (6 bases). The sample consisted of blood. The origin of this receptor is a girl aged 10-17 years with multiple sclerosis. The CDR3 region is CASSPGGKNIQYF. CDR3 sequence (DNA): TGTGCCAGCTCACCAGGGGGGAAAAACATTCAGTACTTC.